The sequence of this T cell receptor (beta chain) was determined in a study of vaccination and CD4 T cells after COVID-19. The overall study: Diagnosis preceded the drawing of post-COVID samples by a median around 95 days (range 35 to 161). Overlapping SARS-CoV-2, HCoV-NL63, HCoV-OC43 and HCoV-229E spike peptides stimulated the cells.

The Oncomine TCR Beta short-read assay was what sequenced the DNA obtained from cultured CD4+ T cells. Each CDR3 protein is one row after TCRdb ran MiXCR on the PCR reads. The sample includes some 9,000 distinct CDR3 sequences, around 37% of them seen just once. As for this clonotype: Antigen unknown.

The treatment denotes: roughly 10-day PBMC culture with coronavirus spike peptide pools or control peptides (ViraFEST assay). Overall study results and limits: Reactive clone data from convalescent patients indicated a median of approximately 90% appearing only post-vaccination.

Source material: CD4+ T cells from blood, cultured in vitro. This TCR derives from a human donor who had recovered from COVID-19.

The CDR3 DNA reads TGTGCCAGTAGTATGTTCGTCGACGAGGGCCTCAAGAATGAAAAACTGTTTTTT. Its translation: CASSMFVDEGLKNEKLFF. The V call is TRBV19, the J call TRBJ1-4; D uncertain. The V and J ends lost 3 bases and 5 bases respectively, with 22 bases between them. The CDR3 has 18 residues. Germline CDR1 and CDR2: LNHDA and SQIVND (reference sequence).